The 5 T cell receptor beta chains listed next were all sequenced from one sample in a study of beta chain features in type 1 diabetes. The entirety of the isolated RNA underwent reverse transcription, so expressed TCRB transcripts were sequenced. Assay: immunoSEQ multiplex PCR; the TCRdb copy retains only in-frame clones and omits some. In the table there are hundreds of thousands of clones, 15% of which are singletons. The specimen was naive CD4+ T cells from blood. The receptors were gathered from a man aged 18 to 30 in good health.

The table lists this clone with a few counts. The J gene is TRBJ2-3, the V gene TRBV4-3, with 7 nucleotides matching TRBD2. CDR3 length: 17 residues. Germline V lookup: CDR1 LGHNA, CDR2 YSLEER. V gave up 3 bases and J gave up 1 base; unmatched junction bases: 10. The CDR3 sequence is CASSHPPSGARTDTQYF. The CDR3 DNA reads TGCGCCAGCAGCCACCCCCCTAGCGGAGCACGCACAGATACGCAGTATTTT.

The J gene is TRBJ2-2, the V gene TRBV19; D is perhaps TRBD1 (6 bases). V shed 3 bases and J shed 1 base, with 12 bases lying between them. Germline V gene data show CDR1 as LNHDA and CDR2 as SQIVND (reference sequence). The CDR3 runs 16 residues. CDR3 in DNA: TGTGCCAGTAGTATCCGCTCAGGGGTGAACACCGGGGAGCTGTTTTTT. The encoded protein is CASSIRSGVNTGELFF.

In this sample, this clone turned up a few times. The chain joins TRBV5-6 to TRBJ2-1; no firm D call. This CDR3 region has 13 residues. Germline assignment: CDR1 SGHDT and CDR2 YYEEEE. Trimming stripped 4 bases from V and 3 bases from J, with 8 bases between. The CDR3 reads CASSPAGYNEQFF. CDR3 coding DNA: TGTGCCAGCAGCCCGGCTGGCTACAATGAGCAGTTCTTC. Complete variable domain (other parts from reference TRBV5-6 and TRBJ2-1): DAGVTQSPTHLIKTRGQQVTLRCSPKSGHDTVSWYQQALGQGPQFIFQYYEEEERQRGNFPDRFSGHQFPNYSSELNVNALLLGDSALYLCASSPAGYNEQFFGPGTRLTVL.

The genes are TRBV7-2 and TRBJ2-1; TRBD2 aligns across 7 bases. Germline values: CDR1 SGHTA, CDR2 FQGNSA. The CDR3 spans 16 residues. With 3 bases clipped from V and 3 bases from J, the junction kept 8 bases outside the gene matches. Written as DNA, the CDR3 is TGTGCCAGCAGCTTCCTGGGCGGGAGCATCTACAATGAGCAGTTCTTC. Residues: CASSFLGGSIYNEQFF.

The rearrangement joins TRBV7-2 to TRBJ2-1; 10 bases fit TRBD1. Germline V gives CDR1 SGHTA, CDR2 FQGNSA. Trimming took 5 bases from V and 8 from J; bases not matched to a gene: 3. CDR3 length equals 13 residues. In DNA form, the CDR3 reads TGTGCCAGCAGCCCCGGGACAGGGGATGAGCAGTTCTTC. Protein sequence: CASSPGTGDEQFF.